This T cell receptor (beta chain) was retrieved from a study of cytomegalovirus exposure and HLA in healthy donors. As to this clone: Its specificity is unknown.

General study findings and limits: Other equally common chains were less clonally expanded than HLA-associated TCR beta chains, a later analysis showed. There were some V segments, including TRBV6-2 and TRBV6-3, excluded as indistinguishable. Versus the approximately 700-donor mean, an Asian-associated ancestry cluster reportedly showed fewer N-insertions in a later analysis.

The CDR3 loop spans 15 amino acids. J was trimmed by 1 base and V by 5 bases; bases with no gene match: 4. Germline CDR1 SNHLY, CDR2 FYNNEI. 60 Vbeta and 13 Jbeta primers were used in PCR. Generated by immunoSEQ multiplex PCR, the TCRdb table keeps only in-frame clones and is missing some. The sample records about 210,000 clones, roughly 83% being singletons. Sequenced sample: PBMCs. V usage is TRBV2 and J usage is TRBJ1-4, with TRBD1 identical over 7 bases. This sequence originates from a male donor in good health and CMV-seropositive. The CDR3 sequence: CASSLQGQTNEKLFF. The CDR3 DNA follows: TGTGCCAGCAGTTTACAGGGGCAAACTAATGAAAAACTGTTTTTT.